What follows are 21 T cell receptor beta chains derived from one specimen sequenced in a study of Graves' ophthalmopathy and Graves' hyperthyroidism. RNA transcripts provided the template for amplifying TCR beta CDR3 regions. Amplification began with first-round RT-PCR using HTBI primers, then second-round multiplex PCR was performed. TCRdb re-called the multiplex PCR reads with MiXCR, one entry per CDR3 protein. The sample consists of about 740,000 distinct CDR3 sequences, about 44% of them appearing once. The material sequenced was peripheral blood. These receptor sequences come from an adult man with Graves' ophthalmopathy.

V usage is TRBV7-3 and J usage is TRBJ2-2; 9 nucleotides align to TRBD2. Per the germline V gene, CDR1 is SGHTA and CDR2 is FQGTGA. This CDR3 region has 15 residues. Trimming took 1 base from V and 5 from J; bases not matched to a gene: 2. CDR3 bases: TGTGCCAGCAGCTTAATGGCGGGGGGGACCGGGGAGCTGTTTTTT. Protein product: CASSLMAGGTGELFF.

Turning to this clonotype: The junction differs from germline at one of its ends, possibly a read error. In DNA, the CDR3 is TGCGGTGCTAGAGATTGGGACCTAGGCTCCTACGAGCAGTACTTC. Translating gives CGARDWDLGSYEQYF. The chain uses TRBV20-1 and TRBJ2-7; D is perhaps TRBD1 or TRBD2 (5 bases each). The CDR3 length is 15 residues. The germline V gene has CDR1 DFQATT and CDR2 SNEGSKA (reference sequence).

This chain uses TRBV12-3 or TRBV12-4 with TRBJ1-2, with D hard to call. This CDR3 is built from 15 residues. V dropped 3 bases and J dropped 2 bases, with 13 bases sitting between them. CDR3 bases: TGTGCCAGCAGTTTTAAAGGGAGCCTGAACTATGGCTACACCTTC. It translates to CASSFKGSLNYGYTF.

The chain carries TRBV7-2 and TRBJ2-2; 8 bases are a match to TRBD2. V was pared by 2 bases and J by 3 bases, with 2 bases of the junction left unmatched. CDR3 length: 15 amino acids. CDR1 and CDR2 (germline): SGHTA, FQGNSA. CDR3 DNA: TGTGCCAGCAGCTTACTGACTAGCGACACCGGGGAGCTGTTTTTT. This sequence encodes CASSLLTSDTGELFF.

In this sample, this clonotype turned up many times. The genes are TRBV24-1 and TRBJ1-5; D unresolved. The CDR3 covers 11 residues. Per germline, CDR1 KGHDR and CDR2 SFDVKD. V was trimmed by 10 bases and J by 5 bases, leaving 8 bases between them. The DNA for the CDR3 is TGTGCCACGCGACGGGATCAGCCCCAGCATTTT. Translating gives CATRRDQPQHF.

Here the CDR3 reads CAGSLAGTYEQYF. In nucleotides, the CDR3 is TGTGCCGGGTCTCTAGCGGGGACCTACGAGCAGTACTTC. The chain uses TRBV7-3 and TRBJ2-7; 9 bases match TRBD2. The ends lost 11 bases at V and 2 bases at J; junction bases unmatched: 7. The length of the CDR3 is 13 residues. Germline V gene lookup returns CDR1 SGHTA and CDR2 FQGTGA.

The chain couples TRBV20-1 to TRBJ2-7; D gene unclear. Germline V gene sequence: CDR1 DFQATT, CDR2 SNEGSKA (reference sequence). The CDR3 has 13 amino acids. Trimming shortened V by 0 bases and J by 2 bases, and 8 bases separated the two germline ends. For the CDR3, the DNA is TGCAGTGCTAGAGAGGGCACAGCCTACGAGCAGTACTTC. It translates to CSAREGTAYEQYF.

This clonotype was seen a handful of times. The chain combines TRBV24-1 with TRBJ1-5; unclear D gene. Germline V CDR1 and CDR2: KGHDR, SFDVKD. Trimming removed 11 bases at V and 9 bases at J, with 19 bases between. The CDR3 is 13 amino acids. CDR3 amino acids: CASSQDGLRPQHF. The CDR3 region has the DNA TGTGCCAGCAGCCAGGACGGCCTCAGGCCCCAGCATTTT.

The gene calls are TRBV6-6 and TRBJ2-5, with TRBD2 identical over 16 bases. Germline trimming cut 5 bases from V and 4 bases from J; bases unmatched to any gene: 4. The CDR3 runs 16 residues. Germline values: CDR1 MNHNY, CDR2 SVGAGI (reference sequence). Here the CDR3 reads CASSEGTSGRAETQYF. In nucleotides, the CDR3 is TGTGCCAGCAGTGAAGGGACTAGCGGGAGGGCAGAGACCCAGTACTTC.

This clonotype was counted ten times or more. This chain links TRBV24-1 with TRBJ1-1; TRBD1 is a possible D gene (6 bases). There are 14 residues in the CDR3. Between the trimmed V and J ends, which lost 3 bases and 5 bases, there was a span of 12 bases. The germline gives CDR1 KGHDR, CDR2 SFDVKD. The CDR3 spells CATSDTGIRTEAFF. For the CDR3, the DNA is TGTGCCACCAGTGATACAGGGATAAGGACTGAAGCTTTCTTT.

The table lists this clonotype with a few counts. The chain combines TRBV20-1 with TRBJ2-7; 7 bases agree with TRBD2. Germline assignment: CDR1 DFQATT and CDR2 SNEGSKA (reference sequence). V lost 3 bases to trimming and J lost 0 bases; unmatched junction nucleotides: 5. There are 14 residues in the CDR3. The CDR3 loop reads CSASRGDLSYEQYF. The CDR3 DNA sequence: TGCAGTGCTAGTCGGGGGGACCTCTCCTACGAGCAGTACTTC.

This clonotype appeared once. The chain is built from TRBV2 and TRBJ2-6; no clear D. Germline V gives CDR1 SNHLY, CDR2 FYNNEI. CDR3 length: 15 amino acids. Trimming took 5 bases from V and 0 from J, leaving 8 bases between them. CDR3 residues: CASSLWVSGANVLTF. The DNA of the CDR3 is TGTGCCAGCAGTTTATGGGTCTCTGGGGCCAACGTCCTGACTTTC.

This clonotype was observed many times. V is TRBV20-1 and J is TRBJ1-2; tentatively, D is TRBD1 (6 bases). Trimming took 3 bases from V and 2 from J, leaving 10 bases between them. CDR3 length: 13 residues. Germline loops: CDR1 DFQATT, CDR2 SNEGSKA (reference sequence). The CDR3 DNA follows: TGCAGTGCTAGTCAGGGGAGCAACTATGGCTACACCTTC. Protein: CSASQGSNYGYTF.

The chain links TRBV19 to TRBJ1-1; unclear D gene. Deletions cut 6 bases from V and 4 bases from J, with 12 bases between. In germline, CDR1 is LNHDA, CDR2 SQIVND (reference sequence). This CDR3 has 13 residues. The CDR3: CASRRDTFTEAFF. CDR3 in DNA: TGTGCCAGTAGGCGAGACACCTTCACTGAAGCTTTCTTT.

In nucleotides, the CDR3 is TGTGCCAGTACCCTGGACAGGGCCTATGGCTACACCTTC. Translation: CASTLDRAYGYTF. The chain carries TRBV19 and TRBJ1-2; 8 bases are a match to TRBD1. CDR1 is LNHDA and CDR2 is SQIVND in the germline V gene (reference sequence). J gave up 4 bases and V 7 bases, and 5 bases lay outside the gene matches. The CDR3 length is 13 residues.

The chain links TRBV11-1 to TRBJ2-5; no clear D gene. CDR3 length equals 13 residues. Germline V gives CDR1 SGHAT, CDR2 FQDESV (reference sequence). V was shortened by 8 bases and J by 3 bases, with 13 bases between the two germline ends. This chain's CDR3 is CASSLDVEETQYF. The CDR3 nucleotides read TGTGCCAGCTCACTGGACGTTGAAGAGACCCAGTACTTC.

This chain links TRBV11-2 with TRBJ1-2, with D possibly matching TRBD1 (5 bases). V lost 1 base to trimming and J lost 4 bases, with 16 bases between them. Germline-derived CDR1 and CDR2 are SGHAT and FQNNGV. This CDR3 is 16 amino acids long. The CDR3 DNA sequence: TGTGCCAGCAGCTTAGGGATGACAGTCCCGGGCTATGGCTACACCTTC. Protein product: CASSLGMTVPGYGYTF.

In its sample, this clonotype was seen once. This chain links TRBV20-1 with TRBJ1-6; the D is unclear. CDR1 and CDR2 from the germline V gene are DFQATT and SNEGSKA (reference sequence). Between the trimmed V and J ends, which lost 3 bases and 5 bases, there was a span of 8 bases. The CDR3 spans 13 residues. CDR3 amino acids: CSARSQNNSPLHF. DNA of the CDR3: TGCAGTGCTAGGAGCCAGAATAATTCACCCCTCCACTTT.

This chain links TRBV7-2 with TRBJ1-6; TRBD1 matches at 8 bases. Germline CDR1 SGHTA, CDR2 FQGNSA. Trimming cost V 2 bases and J 2 bases; bases outside gene matches: 8. The CDR3 has 18 residues. CDR3 bases: TGTGCCAGCAGCTTATCTTTTCAGGGGGCGGCCTATAATTCACCCCTCCACTTT. This gives the protein CASSLSFQGAAYNSPLHF.

The table lists this clonotype with many counts. The V call is TRBV20-1, the J call TRBJ1-5; possible D gene TRBD1, 5 bases. Per the germline V gene, CDR1 is DFQATT and CDR2 is SNEGSKA (reference sequence). V was trimmed by 3 bases and J by 5 bases, leaving 11 bases between them. The CDR3 sequence is 13 residues long. The CDR3 sequence is CSASRDRDQPQHF. CDR3 nucleotide sequence: TGCAGTGCTAGCCGGGACCGCGATCAGCCCCAGCATTTT.

A word on this clonotype: One junction end does not reproduce the germline sequence, and a read error may be involved. The chain links TRBV7-2 to TRBJ2-5; 12 nucleotides match TRBD2. The germline gives CDR1 SGHTA, CDR2 FQGNSA. The CDR3 runs 18 residues. This CDR3 reads CASSPGASGRAEQETQYF. The DNA of the CDR3 is TGCGCCAGCAGCCCTGGGGCTAGCGGGAGGGCCGAGCAAGAGACCCAGTACTTC.